This T cell receptor beta chain derives from a study of cytomegalovirus exposure and HLA in healthy donors (TCRdb year 2017). With regard to the full study: An earlier analysis of approximately 640 of the donors reported about 250 Gb of sequence data and more than 90 million unique TCR beta sequences from about 180 million T cells. Among the approximately 420 genotyped donors, 75% to 90% belonged to the genetic ancestry cluster associated with self-reported Caucasian donors. Genome-wide SNP genotypes for about 60% of the roughly 700 donors were used in a later genetic analysis, which treated that subset as a discovery cohort. Donor age, sex, ethnicity and CMV serostatus were collected together with the repertoire data. The study combined high-throughput TCR immunosequencing, statistical association of individual TCRs with disease status, and machine learning to predict cytomegalovirus infection status. To study patterns of TCR occurrence, a later analysis re-analyzed previously published TCR beta repertoires from hundreds of donors and added high-resolution HLA genotyping. All discovery cohort repertoires had been generated on a single sequencing platform. A separate validation cohort of roughly 130 different subjects was used in addition to the approximately 610-subject first cohort. Typing coverage varied by locus: 629-630 donors for A, B, C, DRB1 and DQB1; approximately 500 for DQA1; around 570 for DPA1; more than 450 for DPB1. An earlier analysis of more than 450 of the donors used high-throughput TCR beta sequencing to judge whether each TCR beta V gene segment behaved as functional or pseudogenic. Both class I and class II loci were covered by HLA typing, at four-digit resolution. An early release that covered about 600 HLA-typed donors contained 250 to 350 gigabases of sequencing data and about 93 million unique TCR sequences. The study was designed to test whether signatures of past pathogen exposure could be identified by cataloging public T cell receptors. Rather than using new phenotypic data, the later analysis identified candidate immune exposures from TCR beta sequences and from how often those sequences occurred across donors. Among about 410 genotyped donors of the cohort, an average of roughly 230,000 unique TCR beta nucleotide sequences was sequenced per donor, of which about 19% were non-productive. The study used immunosequencing to profile the T cell repertoires of under 700 subjects and linked those repertoires to cytomegalovirus serostatus. A few DR-DQ haplotypes were treated as single units for association and clustering because of strong linkage in the cohort. Overall results and qualifications from the work: Most TCR sequences were seen in very few donors, while some public TCRs were found in many individuals. The authors suggested that the approach could potentially be extended to other disease states and immunological phenotypes. CMV serostatus was the only immune exposure information available for the cohort. A cluster of highly shared sequence variants was judged likely to be a technical artifact of the sequencing pipeline. In a later analysis, TCR association rates were found to vary across HLA loci, with the most associated TCRs seen for DRB1 alleles and the fewest for HLA-C alleles. According to a later analysis, most CMV-associated TCR beta chains appeared to be HLA-restricted, and the HLA associations seemed to be driven largely by CMV exposure. When HLA alleles, especially DR and DQ, strongly co-occurred, TCR associations were difficult to assign to individual alleles. Because some donors lacked HLA typing at each locus, the association tests relied only on the typed subset. In an earlier analysis of approximately 590 of the donors, most TCR beta V segments were observed in productive rearrangements about 90% or about 30% of the time, broadly matching IMGT annotations. According to a later analysis, parvovirus B19, influenza, CMV and Epstein-Barr virus appeared linked to several top co-occurrence clusters. Compared with the approximately 720-donor mean, donors in an Asian-associated ancestry cluster had fewer N-insertions in productive TCRs, according to a later genetic analysis. A further reported finding was that TCR beta sequences accurately predicted the HLA-A and HLA-B alleles for most subjects in the first cohort. A total of 150 to 200 TCR beta chains were listed by the study as associated with cytomegalovirus. This cohort had only TCR beta chains sequenced, and the lack of alpha or paired-chain data limited which features could be detected. In vitro tests confirmed that three of the cytomegalovirus-associated TCR beta chains recognize cytomegalovirus antigens. Because counts were too low, around 17 rarely observed V segments, including chromosome 9 orphons, were left out of the earlier analysis of approximately 580 of the donors. An association between a missense DCLRE1C variant and V-gene and J-gene trimming of TCR beta chains was found in a later genetic analysis and replicated in an independent cohort. At a false discovery rate of 0.05, a later analysis linked around 17,000 TCR beta sequences to specific HLA alleles. Some IMGT-functional V segments, including TRBV6-2 and TRBV6-3, could not be distinguished by the 87-base-pair reads and were therefore excluded. Roughly uniform sequencing depth across donors was assumed in presence/absence analyses, although this assumption may not hold. The classifier was reported to diagnose cytomegalovirus status with high specificity and sensitivity in both the original and validation cohorts. Correlated functional status among segregating V segments might reflect linkage disequilibrium, but an unknown experimental factor could not be ruled out. In a later analysis, HLA-associated TCR beta chains showed more clonal expansion and lower generation probabilities than non-associated chains that were equally common.

On this clone: It lacks a known antigen. No base quality information exists; no much larger clone differs at one position.

The CDR3, from cysteine to phenylalanine, totals 15 residues. Only the CDR3 DNA stays, 45 bases, in frame from base 1. The germline V gene encodes CDR1 MNHNS and CDR2 SASEGT. The trim is 5 bases for V and 2 bases for J, with a gap of 15 bases between the germline ends. The cohort was made up of roughly 670 healthy bone marrow donors. At the time of sampling, every cohort member was nominally healthy, though immune exposures that went unrecorded were likely present. The donor was CMV seropositive and was included in the group of 270 or so seropositive cohort members. Each donor provided a peripheral blood sample, and peripheral blood mononuclear cells were used for TCR beta sequencing. The Qiagen DNeasy Blood Extraction Kit was used to extract genomic DNA from the blood cell samples. The library was produced with the immunoSEQ multiplex PCR assay. For the multiplex PCR, a mixture combining 60 forward primers for TCR Vbeta segments and 13 reverse primers for TCR Jbeta segments was used. The CDR3 region of rearranged TCR beta genes was amplified from genomic DNA by a multiplex PCR assay. The amplified TCR beta libraries were sequenced on the Illumina HiSeq System as 87-base-pair reads. Processing in the source paper ran as follows. A later analysis counted some 74 million unique TCR beta chains across the 690 or so repertoires, and 9 million to 14 million of these chains were shared by at least two donors. Raw reads were error-corrected and collapsed into unique sequences with a nearest-neighbor algorithm that merged closely related sequences to remove PCR and sequencing errors. To assign V, D and J gene segments, CDR3 sequences were aligned to IMGT reference sequences. For a sequence to be retained, a match of at least six nucleotides was required to both a V gene segment and a J gene segment. Rearrangements were classified as productive when the CDR3 lacked stop codons and remained in frame with V and J, and all other rearrangements were classified as non-productive. CDR3 was defined by IMGT convention, running from the second conserved V-encoded cysteine to the conserved J-encoded phenylalanine. In an earlier analysis of around 600 of the donors, sequences lacking an unambiguous match to a single V gene segment were excluded. An earlier analysis of a few hundred of the donors called V segments functional above 56.7% productive rearrangements and segregating when the between-donor standard deviation exceeded 5%. To diagnose cytomegalovirus status from the catalog of TCR beta chain sequences, a statistical classification framework was built. In a later analysis, TCR nucleotide sequences were compared against IMGT/GENE-DB human TR gene sequences so that V and J genes could be assigned. The TCRdist pipeline was used in a later analysis to assign CDR3 sequences and most-parsimonious VDJ recombination scenarios. In a later analysis, each TCR beta chain was defined by its CDR3 amino acid sequence together with its V-gene family, and reads without a unique V-gene family were excluded. In a later analysis, 450 to 600 highly shared, low-generation-probability nucleotide sequences were removed to address suspected cross-contamination and a sequencing artifact. For each public chain, a later analysis derived a clonal expansion index from normalized ranks of inferred template counts within each repertoire. In a later analysis, generation probabilities were computed with a VDJ recombination model fitted to out-of-frame rearrangements, and the resulting probabilities were checked against IGoR. A later analysis scored TCR-TCR, TCR-HLA and TCR-CMV co-occurrence with hypergeometric tests, applying a repertoire-size bias correction to TCR pairs. False discovery rates were estimated in a later analysis by permuting HLA or CMV assignments 20 times. In a later analysis, co-occurring TCRs were grouped with DBSCAN, and TCRdist sequence similarity was added when clustering was performed within HLA-allele-positive subsets. For co-occurrence clustering, repertoires with fewer than 30,000 or more than 120,000 public chains were excluded, along with a handful of repertoires with anomalous nucleotide sharing. Not all clones reach the TCRdb copy of this immuneACCESS table, which keeps in-frame sequences only. Checked studies attribute under half of the gap to unresolved V genes and leave the rest unexplained. For V, J and clone size, that table is used; D and trimming come from the DNA. The sample table records roughly 100,000 clones; 60% to 80% of these occur just once. The ten largest clones represent roughly 9.2% of the sample.

Specimen: PBMCs. The chain uses TRBV6-1 and TRBJ1-2; TRBD1 might be the D gene, on 6 matching bases. The sequence was obtained from a woman aged 40 to 50 in good health and CMV-seropositive. The sequenced DNA is TGTGCCAGCAGTTGGGCGCAGGGGATGAACTATGGCTACACCTTC. This sequence encodes CASSWAQGMNYGYTF.